A single sample is the source of the 15 T cell receptor beta chains below, sequenced in a study of regulatory T cells in long-lasting Graves disease. Building of the TCR beta libraries involved iRepertoire HTBI primers and Arm-PCR of CDR3 regions. In TCRdb, the multiplex PCR reads were re-called with MiXCR into one record per CDR3 protein. This sample has around 480,000 distinct CDR3 sequences, with about 16% found just once. Time point noted: newly diagnosed GD, antithyroid drugs for less than 3 months. Generation of the TCR library employed RNA extracted from PBMCs. These data were also filed under a second study, of T cells in Graves' hyperthyroidism and ophthalmopathy.

The sample here was peripheral blood mononuclear cells (PBMCs), taken at new diagnosis, from a patient treated with antithyroid drugs. All receptors come from a woman aged 35-65 years with Graves disease.

There are many counts of this clonotype. V gene TRBV9 combines with J gene TRBJ1-1; TRBD1 agrees at 7 bases. Germline CDR1 and CDR2: SGDLS and YYNGEE. CDR3 length: 14 residues. The trim removed 3 bases at V and 3 bases at J, leaving 5 bases unmatched. The CDR3 protein is CASSATGQHTEAFF. The CDR3 region has the DNA TGTGCCAGCAGCGCCACGGGACAGCACACTGAAGCTTTCTTT. The full variable domain, completed using reference TRBV9 and TRBJ1-1, is DSGVTQTPKHLITATGQRVTLRCSPRSGDLSVYWYQQSLDQGLQFLIQYYNGEERAKGNILERFSAQQFPDLHSELNLSSLELGDSALYFCASSATGQHTEAFFGQGTRLTVV.

This clonotype was detected many times. The V and J genes are TRBV3-1 and TRBJ2-1, with D possibly being TRBD2 (6 bases). The V and J ends lost 4 bases and 16 bases respectively, with 20 bases between them. CDR1 LGHDT and CDR2 YNNKEL come from the germline V gene (reference sequence). The CDR3 is 13 amino acids. DNA for the CDR3: TGTGCCAGCAGCCCGGGGGTAGGATGGCAAACCTTCTTC. Its translation: CASSPGVGWQTFF.

This clonotype was counted ten times or more. The chain uses TRBV28 and TRBJ1-5; tentatively, D is TRBD1 (6 bases). From germline, CDR1 is MDHEN and CDR2 SYDVKM. Trimming shortened V by 0 bases and J by 5 bases, and 11 bases separated the two germline ends. The CDR3 runs 15 residues. The CDR3 loop is CASSLWGGADQPQHF. The CDR3 bases are TGTGCCAGCAGTTTATGGGGGGGGGCGGATCAGCCCCAGCATTTT.

This clonotype was recorded a few times. At one end the junction does not follow the germline gene, possibly because of a read error. This chain uses TRBV5-1 with TRBJ2-4; weak D call: TRBD2 (5 bases). Germline loops: CDR1 SGHRS, CDR2 YFSETQ. This CDR3 contains 17 residues. The CDR3 loop is CASNLAEGLRAKNIQYF. For the CDR3, the DNA is TGTGCCAGCAACTTGGCCGAGGGTCTGAGAGCCAAAAACATTCAGTACTTC. The whole variable domain, remainder taken from reference TRBV5-1 and TRBJ2-4, is KAGVTQTPRYLIKTRGQQVTLSCSPISGHRSVSWYQQTPGQGLQFLFEYFSETQRNKGNFPGRFSGRQFSNSRSEMNVSTLELGDSALYLCASNLAEGLRAKNIQYFGAGTRLSVL.

This clonotype was seen at least ten times. J is TRBJ1-4 and V is TRBV12-3 or TRBV12-4, with 7 bases identical to TRBD1. The trim removed 8 bases at V and 4 bases at J, leaving 7 bases unmatched. CDR3 length equals 14 residues. The CDR3 is CASRAGQDNEKLFF. CDR3 bases: TGTGCCAGCCGAGCAGGACAGGATAATGAAAAACTGTTTTTT.

V is TRBV19 and J is TRBJ1-2, with no clear D. Germline CDR1 and CDR2: LNHDA and SQIVND (reference sequence). V lost 1 base and J 8 bases, leaving 11 bases between the germline ends. The CDR3 runs to 13 residues. The CDR3 reads CASSIAQSSGYTF. The DNA for the CDR3 is TGTGCCAGTAGTATAGCCCAGTCATCCGGCTACACCTTC. The full variable domain, its missing parts supplied by reference TRBV19 and TRBJ1-2, is DGGITQSPKYLFRKEGQNVTLSCEQNLNHDAMYWYRQDPGQGLRLIYYSQIVNDFQKGDIAEGYSVSREKKESFPLTVTSAQKNPTAFYLCASSIAQSSGYTFGSGTRLTVV.

This clonotype was recorded at least ten times. V gene TRBV2 combines with J gene TRBJ2-1; D uncertain. Looked up from germline, CDR1 is SNHLY and CDR2 is FYNNEI. The CDR3 is made up of 15 amino acids. The V and J ends lost 6 bases and 4 bases respectively, with 16 bases between them. This CDR3 reads CASRKVVVGYNEQFF. Written as DNA, the CDR3 is TGTGCCAGCAGGAAGGTAGTAGTTGGGTACAATGAGCAGTTCTTC.

A word on this clonotype: A much larger clone differs by one base, so this may be a read error. V is TRBV27 and J is TRBJ2-1; TRBD1 aligns across 8 bases. In germline, CDR1 is MNHEY, CDR2 SMNVEV (reference sequence). The CDR3 has 15 amino acids. The CDR3 nucleotides are TGTGCCAGCTCCTTCGGGGCAGGGGGCAAAAATGAGCGGTTCTTC. Translated: CASSFGAGGKNERFF.

This clonotype was seen repeatedly, ten times or more. V and J are TRBV28 and TRBJ2-7, with D perhaps TRBD1 or TRBD2 (7 bases each). V was trimmed by 7 bases and J by 6 bases, leaving 40 bases between them. Germline V gives CDR1 MDHEN, CDR2 SYDVKM. There are 21 residues in the CDR3. The chain's CDR3 is CASIGTRVSDRGGRGRFEQYF. CDR3 nucleotide sequence: TGTGCCAGCATTGGAACCCGGGTGTCTGACCGCGGGGGAAGGGGGCGCTTCGAGCAGTACTTC.

At least ten counts were recorded for this clonotype. The gene calls are TRBV19 and TRBJ1-1; D unresolved. Trimming pared 0 bases from V and 1 base from J, leaving 15 bases between. There are 17 residues in the CDR3. The germline gives CDR1 LNHDA, CDR2 SQIVND (reference sequence). The CDR3 loop is CASSIDLGMFGNTEAFF. In DNA, the CDR3 is TGTGCCAGTAGTATAGATCTTGGGATGTTCGGGAACACTGAAGCTTTCTTT.

The rearrangement uses TRBV4-1 and TRBJ2-3; maybe TRBD1 (6 bases). V lost 4 bases and J 5 bases, leaving 25 bases between the germline ends. Germline V gene sequence: CDR1 MGHRA, CDR2 YSYEKL. The CDR3 spans 18 residues. The CDR3 DNA reads as TGCGCCAGCAGCCCCCAGGACGGCAGGGGCGAGGTGGGAGATACGCAGTATTTT. Amino acid sequence: CASSPQDGRGEVGDTQYF.

Many counts were recorded for this clonotype. The gene calls are TRBV5-6 and TRBJ2-1, with D perhaps matching TRBD1 or TRBD2 (5 bases each). This CDR3 is built from 16 residues. Trimming stripped 2 bases from V and 2 bases from J, with 14 bases between. In germline, CDR1 is SGHDT, CDR2 YYEEEE. CDR3 bases: TGTGCCAGCAGCTTAAGAAGCAGAGGGGCCTACAATGAGCAGTTCTTC. This sequence encodes CASSLRSRGAYNEQFF.

V is TRBV12-3 or TRBV12-4 and J is TRBJ1-3; D possibly corresponds to TRBD1 (5 bases). With 5 bases removed from V and 2 bases from J, the gap between germline ends came to 16 bases. The CDR3 is made up of 16 amino acids. CDR3 residues: CASSPVSGAPGNTIYF. CDR3 bases: TGTGCCAGCAGTCCGGTTAGCGGGGCGCCTGGAAACACCATATATTTT.

This rearrangement joins TRBV6-2 or TRBV6-3 to TRBJ1-3; D remains unclear. Trimming stripped 7 bases from V and 3 bases from J, with 4 bases between. Per the germline V gene, CDR1 is MNHEY and CDR2 is SVGEGT. This CDR3 spans 11 amino acids. Written as DNA, the CDR3 is TGTGCCAGCATCGTTGGAAACACCATATATTTT. Translation: CASIVGNTIYF.

This clonotype was recorded many times. The chain is built from TRBV11-2 and TRBJ2-5; D may correspond to TRBD1 or TRBD2 (5 bases each). V was clipped by 5 bases and J by 0 bases, with 16 bases between them. Per germline, CDR1 SGHAT and CDR2 FQNNGV. CDR3 size: 16 residues. In nucleotides, the CDR3 is TGTGCCAGCAGCAAAACCGGGACCGGGTACCAAGAGACCCAGTACTTC. Translating gives CASSKTGTGYQETQYF. The complete variable domain, with remaining parts taken from reference TRBV11-2 and TRBJ2-5, reads EAGVAQSPRYKIIEKRQSVAFWCNPISGHATLYWYQQILGQGPKLLIQFQNNGVVDDSQLPKDRFSAERLKGVDSTLKIQPAKLEDSAVYLCASSKTGTGYQETQYFGPGTRLLVL.